Below, 19 T cell receptor beta chains from the same sample are listed, as sequenced in a study of metastatic and nonmetastatic thyroid tumors (dated by TCRdb to about 2020). None of the patients had been given any treatment before thyroid surgery. Libraries were made using PCR. Sequencing instrument: Illumina HiSeq 4000. TCRdb handled the public reads itself, with Q25 trimming in fastp and clone calling in MiXCR, and kept productive beta chains. This sample is represented by 10,000 to 12,000 clones; over 30% of them were singletons. About 15% of the sample goes to the ten largest clones. The sample taken for sequencing was tumor tissue. All receptors derive from a female donor with papillary thyroid cancer or a benign thyroid nodule (not recorded which). Some clones in this sample may be carry-over from other donors' samples.

This clone is judged large (0.1 to 1%). The chain is built from TRBV5-1 and TRBJ2-7, with D tentatively TRBD1 (6 bases). Germline V lookup: CDR1 SGHRS, CDR2 YFSETQ. CDR3 length: 15 residues. Trimming pared 0 bases from V and 7 bases from J, leaving 17 bases between. The CDR3 protein is CASSLAGYRAEEQYF. CDR3 nucleotides: TGCGCCAGCAGCTTGGCCGGATACAGGGCGGAAGAGCAGTACTTC.

The sample holds a few counts of this clone. The J gene is TRBJ1-1, the V gene TRBV6-1; D gene unclear. V lost 1 base and J 0 bases, leaving 12 bases between the germline ends. This CDR3 region has 16 residues. The V gene's germline CDR1 is MNHNS and CDR2 SASEGT. The CDR3 loop is CASSEGPKVMNTEAFF. The CDR3 nucleotides are TGTGCCAGCAGTGAAGGCCCTAAGGTAATGAACACTGAAGCTTTCTTT.

On this clone itself: At one end the junction does not follow the germline gene, possibly because of a read error. The chain links TRBV11-3 to TRBJ2-1, with TRBD2 matching over 11 bases. The CDR3 is 19 residues long. Germline V gene data show CDR1 as SGHNT and CDR2 as YENEEA. CDR3 nucleotide sequence: TGTGCCAACAGCTTAGGGTTGGGTAGCGGGGGGGCCTCCGGGAATGAGCAGTTCTTC. It specifies CANSLGLGSGGASGNEQFF. Filled out from reference TRBV11-3 and TRBJ2-1, the complete variable domain reads EAGVVQSPRYKIIEKKQPVAFWCNPISGHNTLYWYLQNLGQGPELLIRYENEEAVDDSQLPKDRFSAERLKGVDSTLKIQPAELGDSAVYLCANSLGLGSGGASGNEQFFGPGTRLTVL.

The V gene is TRBV27, the J gene TRBJ2-7, with D hard to call. Germline V gives CDR1 MNHEY, CDR2 SMNVEV (reference sequence). CDR3 length: 11 amino acids. V was cut by 9 bases and J by 0 bases, with 6 bases left in between. The CDR3 reads CARESSYEQYF. DNA for the CDR3: TGTGCCAGGGAGAGCTCCTACGAGCAGTACTTC.

J is TRBJ2-3 and V is TRBV18; possibly TRBD2 for D (6 bases). With 6 bases removed from V and 1 base from J, the gap between germline ends came to 14 bases. In germline, CDR1 is KGHSH, CDR2 LQKENI. The CDR3 runs 15 residues. Here the CDR3 DNA reads TGTGCCAGCTCCCTCCGGGAGATGGGCACAGATACGCAGTATTTT. Translated: CASSLREMGTDTQYF.

The chain couples TRBV15 to TRBJ2-7; either TRBD1 or TRBD2 may supply D (6 bases each). Trimming shortened V by 0 bases and J by 4 bases, and 13 bases separated the two germline ends. This CDR3 contains 15 residues. Germline V gene sequence: CDR1 LNHNV, CDR2 YYDKDF (reference sequence). CDR3 in amino acids: CATSRDPGAVYEQYF. CDR3 nucleotides: TGTGCCACCAGCAGAGATCCGGGGGCCGTTTACGAGCAGTACTTC.

The V gene is TRBV30, the J gene TRBJ2-6; possibly TRBD1 for D (6 bases). V lost 2 bases and J 4 bases, leaving 12 bases between the germline ends. There are 15 residues in the CDR3. Germline CDR1 GTSNPN, CDR2 SVGIG (reference sequence). The CDR3 DNA sequence: TGTGCCTGGAGTAAGAGGGGGACAGGGGCCAACGTCCTGACTTTC. It specifies CAWSKRGTGANVLTF.

There are a few counts of this clone. The chain recombines TRBV6-1 with TRBJ2-2; no firm D call. The germline V gene has CDR1 MNHNS and CDR2 SASEGT. The CDR3 has 15 residues. V lost 3 bases and J 4 bases, leaving 12 bases between the germline ends. The CDR3 region has the DNA TGTGCCAGCAGTGACGGCGGAGCTGGCACCGGGGAGCTGTTTTTT. This gives the protein CASSDGGAGTGELFF.

The rearrangement joins TRBV6-2 or TRBV6-3 to TRBJ2-7; TRBD2 agrees at 7 bases. Losses at the gene ends were 6 bases for V and 3 bases for J; bases not matched to a gene: 11. The CDR3 has 15 residues. Germline-derived CDR1 and CDR2 are MNHEY and SVGEGT. CDR3 in DNA: TGTGCCAGCAGAGGTCTCCGGGCGGGAGACTACGAGCAGTACTTC. It is translated as CASRGLRAGDYEQYF.

This clone has just a few counts. CDR3 in DNA: TGTGCCAGCAGCAGGCCCCCCTCCTACGAGCAGTACTTC. Its protein product is CASSRPPSYEQYF. The chain joins TRBV6-1 to TRBJ2-7, with D hard to call. Trimming removed 6 bases from V and 0 bases from J, with 9 bases in between. This CDR3 is 13 amino acids long. The germline gives CDR1 MNHNS, CDR2 SASEGT.

This clone turned up a few times. The chain carries TRBV28 and TRBJ1-2; 7 bases line up with TRBD1. Germline CDR1 is MDHEN and CDR2 is SYDVKM. The CDR3 spans 13 residues. With V trimmed by 2 bases and J by 8 bases, 5 bases remained unmatched. The CDR3 DNA reads as TGTGCCAGCAGTTTAATACAGGGGCAGGGCTACACCTTC. It codes for CASSLIQGQGYTF.

The chain has TRBV11-2 and TRBJ2-7; D assignment may be TRBD1 or TRBD2 (5 bases each). The germline CDR1 and CDR2 sequences are SGHAT and FQNNGV. CDR3 size: 15 residues. V was trimmed by 1 base and J by 0 bases, leaving 10 bases between them. CDR3 protein: CASSLVSGHSYEQYF. The CDR3 nucleotides are TGTGCCAGCAGCTTAGTAAGCGGACACTCCTACGAGCAGTACTTC. Together with reference TRBV11-2 and TRBJ2-7, the CDR3 gives the full variable domain: EAGVAQSPRYKIIEKRQSVAFWCNPISGHATLYWYQQILGQGPKLLIQFQNNGVVDDSQLPKDRFSAERLKGVDSTLKIQPAKLEDSAVYLCASSLVSGHSYEQYFGPGTRLTVT.

This clone turned up a few times. This chain uses TRBV10-3 with TRBJ2-3; D could derive from TRBD1 or TRBD2 (5 bases each). This CDR3 is 14 amino acids long. Germline lookup yields CDR1 ENHRY and CDR2 SYGVKD. Trimming cost V 6 bases and J 2 bases, with 12 bases left between them. CDR3: CAIRGEQSTDTQYF. The DNA of the CDR3 is TGTGCCATCAGGGGGGAACAGTCCACAGATACGCAGTATTTT.

CDR3 bases: TGTGCCAGCAGCTTGGACAGGGGGTATTCACCCCTCCACTTT. It codes for CASSLDRGYSPLHF. This chain links TRBV5-8 with TRBJ1-6, with 8 bases identical to TRBD1. The junction had 1 base not matched to a gene; V was cut back by 0 bases and J by 8 bases. The CDR3 is made up of 14 amino acids. Per germline, CDR1 SGHTS and CDR2 YDEGEE.

The chain carries TRBV19 and TRBJ2-6; 8 bases are shared with TRBD2. V lost 6 bases, J lost 3 bases, and 13 bases stayed unmatched. The CDR3 contains 18 residues. In germline, CDR1 is LNHDA, CDR2 SQIVND (reference sequence). CDR3 in amino acids: CASSAGTRSSGGANVLTF. The CDR3 DNA is TGTGCCAGTAGCGCCGGGACTAGGTCATCTGGTGGGGCCAACGTCCTGACTTTC.

This clone was counted a few times. This sequence joins TRBV28 and TRBJ2-2; D not certain. This CDR3 is built from 16 residues. Looked up from germline, CDR1 is MDHEN and CDR2 is SYDVKM. V was shortened by 5 bases and J by 0 bases, with 13 bases between the two germline ends. CDR3 sequence: CASSRRLGSNTGELFF. Written as DNA, the CDR3 is TGTGCCAGCAGTCGCCGCCTTGGCTCGAACACCGGGGAGCTGTTTTTT.

This clone has only a few counts. The rearrangement uses TRBV5-1 and TRBJ1-2; D remains ambiguous. The V and J ends lost 1 base and 1 base respectively, with 14 bases between them. This CDR3 is built from 16 residues. Germline loops: CDR1 SGHRS, CDR2 YFSETQ. The CDR3 DNA reads TGCGCCAGCAGCTTGACAGTTACGGGCGGTAACTATGGCTACACCTTC. Amino acids: CASSLTVTGGNYGYTF.

The genes are TRBV6-5 and TRBJ2-5; TRBD2 is a possible D gene (6 bases). Germline V gene data show CDR1 as MNHEY and CDR2 as SVGAGI. V lost 3 bases and J 2 bases, leaving 22 bases between the germline ends. CDR3 length equals 18 residues. The chain's CDR3 is CASSYNLRLGKDQETQYF. DNA of the CDR3: TGTGCCAGCAGTTATAACCTACGACTAGGGAAGGATCAAGAGACCCAGTACTTC.

On this clone: This sample includes further DNA sequences coding for the same CDR3. This chain joins TRBV6-1 and TRBJ2-5; TRBD1 might be the D (6 bases). V was trimmed by 2 bases and J by 3 bases, leaving 10 bases between them. Looked up from germline, CDR1 is MNHNS and CDR2 is SASEGT. The CDR3 is made up of 14 amino acids. The CDR3 DNA follows: TGTGCCAGCAGTGAAAGGGGACAAGAAGAGACCCAGTACTTC. Its translation is CASSERGQEETQYF.